The source of this T cell receptor (beta chain) is a study of cytomegalovirus exposure and HLA in healthy donors. A multiplex PCR was run with 60 Vbeta primers and 13 Jbeta primers. How the authors handled the data: As a later analysis found, there were 80 million or so unique TCR beta chains, of which 8.5 million to 14 million were shared. Repertoires were generated with immunoSEQ multiplex PCR, while TCRdb's copy carries only in-frame clones and drops some. The D gene and trimming were derived from the DNA, and the V and J assignments and clone size from that table. The sample records some 120,000 clones, 77% being singletons. Unrecorded immune exposures were likely, despite nominal health at sampling. V was pared by 2 bases and J by 0 bases, with 11 bases between. Germline V CDR1 and CDR2: MGHDK, SYGVNS. The CDR3 is 16 amino acids. Study-level points and caveats: An analysis was carried out later, and it reportedly showed fewer N-insertions in an Asian-associated ancestry cluster than the roughly 700-donor mean.

Remarks on this clone: Its specificity is not known.

V and J are TRBV25-1 and TRBJ1-3, with D maybe TRBD1 (6 bases). Sequenced sample: PBMCs. The receptor comes from a middle-aged woman in good health and CMV-seropositive. The CDR3 DNA sequence: TGTGCCAGCAGTGAAACAGGGTTCCTCTCTGGAAACACCATATATTTT. This codes for CASSETGFLSGNTIYF.